These T cell receptor beta chains were read from a single sample in a study of blood T cells in healthy people across ages. TCRdb recomputed calls from the 5' RACE reads with MiXCR, one row per CDR3 protein. The sample yields 1.5 million or so distinct CDR3 sequences, around 39% seen once. Sequencing was done on a sample of blood. Every receptor here comes from a woman between 18 and 30 years old in good health. Each CDR3 is given with its conserved first and last residue. The D gene is left open where the match is weak. Rows give clone size only sometimes, using once, few, many, or a class for an expanded clone.

J | V | D | size | DNA | CDR3
TRBJ2-5 | TRBV27 | - | once | TGTGCCAGCAGTTTATTGGGGGTAAGGAATGAGCAGTACTTC | CASSLLGVRNEQYF
TRBJ2-7 | TRBV24-1 | TRBD1 | - | TGTGCCACCAGGGGGACAGACTCCTACGGGCAGTACTTC | CATRGTDSYGQYF
TRBJ2-4 | TRBV7-9 | - | - | TGTGCCAGCAGCCAAGTGGACATTCAGTACTTC | CASSQVDIQYF
TRBJ2-5 | TRBV6-5 | - | - | TGTGCCAGCAGTTACTCACAAGGCGTGTTCCAAGAGACCCAGTACTTC | CASSYSQGVFQETQYF
TRBJ1-2 | TRBV28 | - | few | TGTGCCAGCAGGCCGACAGATTATGGCTACACCTTC | CASRPTDYGYTF
TRBJ2-1 | TRBV25-1 | TRBD2 | - | TGTGCCAGCAACGTCACGGGACTACCTAACAATGAGCAGTTCTTC | CASNVTGLPNNEQFF
TRBJ1-4 | TRBV11-2 | - | - | TGTGCCAGCAGCTTAGGCAGCTTTAATGAAAAACTGTTTTTT | CASSLGSFNEKLFF
TRBJ2-3 | TRBV4-2 | TRBD2 | - | TGTGCCAGCAGCCAAGATTGGGATAGCGGGGGTGCGCAGTATTTT | CASSQDWDSGGAQYF
TRBJ2-3 | TRBV7-9 | TRBD2 | few | TGTGCCAGCAGCTTGCGGGAGCCAAGGGAGACAGATACGCAGTATTTT | CASSLREPRETDTQYF
TRBJ2-1 | TRBV25-1 | - | - | TGTGCCAGCAGTTCCCAGGCTAGTCTTTCCTACAATGAGCAGTTCTTC | CASSSQASLSYNEQFF
TRBJ1-4 | TRBV7-9 | TRBD1 | - | TGTGCCAGCAGCCCCGGGACAGGGTGGGAAAAACTGTTTTTT | CASSPGTGWEKLFF
TRBJ2-7 | TRBV12-3/TRBV12-4 | TRBD2 | once | TGTGCCAGCAGGGTCGGGACTAGCGGCCTCTACGAGCAGTACTTC | CASRVGTSGLYEQYF
TRBJ2-7 | TRBV7-2 | - | many | TGTGCCAGCAGCTCCAACCGGGACTACGAGCAGTACTTC | CASSSNRDYEQYF
TRBJ2-4 | TRBV25-1 | - | few | TGTGCCAGCAGTGAACCGAGAGGGGACCGCCTTCAGTACTTC | CASSEPRGDRLQYF